Each of the 24 T cell receptor beta chains below was sequenced from the same sample in a study of a mutant IDH1 vaccine in newly diagnosed glioma. Their recognized antigens are unknown. Time point: week 11, during vaccination. A single vaccine dose contained 300 ug of mutant IDH1 20-mer peptide, and topical imiquimod was used with it. Clones were sequenced by immunoSEQ multiplex PCR, and TCRdb holds only the in-frame ones, with some missing. The sample lists roughly 120,000 clones, 80% occurring once. The sequences come from PBMCs, collected from a glioma patient whose treatment included an IDH1 peptide vaccine. These receptors were taken from a man aged 40-55 years with glioma.

This chain links TRBV6-1 with TRBJ2-3; unclear D gene. The CDR3 totals 13 residues. Germline CDR1 reads MNHNS; CDR2 reads SASEGT. V shed 0 bases and J shed 2 bases, with 3 bases lying between them. CDR3: CASSEADTDTQYF. The CDR3 DNA sequence: TGTGCCAGCAGTGAAGCGGACACAGATACGCAGTATTTT.

This clone was seen a few times. This rearrangement joins TRBV5-4 to TRBJ2-7, with D unresolved. The CDR3 has 14 residues. V was cut by 0 bases and J by 2 bases, with 9 bases left in between. The germline V gene has CDR1 SGHNT and CDR2 YYREEE (reference sequence). The CDR3 here is CASSLVSRPYEQYF. The CDR3 DNA follows: TGTGCCAGCAGCTTGGTTAGTAGACCCTACGAGCAGTACTTC.

V gene TRBV4-3 combines with J gene TRBJ2-5; D is possibly TRBD2 (6 bases). V lost 0 bases and J 5 bases, leaving 7 bases between the germline ends. The CDR3 length is 13 residues. Germline CDR1 and CDR2: LGHNA and YSLEER. CDR3 sequence: CASSQEGRETQYF. CDR3 DNA: TGCGCCAGCAGCCAAGAGGGGAGGGAGACCCAGTACTTC.

Concerning this clone itself: This CDR3 is also generated by other DNA sequences in the sample. V gene TRBV7-2 combines with J gene TRBJ1-4; TRBD1 is a possible D gene (6 bases). CDR1 is SGHTA and CDR2 is FQGNSA in the germline V gene. The length of the CDR3 is 13 residues. Trimming removed 6 bases at V and 8 bases at J, with 13 bases between. The DNA for the CDR3 is TGTGCCAGCAGGGACAGTCCCCTGGAAAAACTGTTTTTT. Residues: CASRDSPLEKLFF.

This clone was counted between two and nine times. This sample includes further DNA sequences coding for the same CDR3. V and J are TRBV20-1 and TRBJ1-1, with D hard to call. The germline CDR1 and CDR2 sequences are DFQATT and SNEGSKA (reference sequence). The V gene lost 3 bases and the J gene lost 2 bases, with 4 bases spanning the gap. CDR3 length: 11 amino acids. CDR3 nucleotide sequence: TGCAGTGCTAGGGTTAACACTGAAGCTTTCTTT. This sequence encodes CSARVNTEAFF.

CDR3 sequence: CASSYSRQGHEAFF. The CDR3 nucleotides read TGTGCCAGCAGTTACTCTCGACAGGGTCATGAAGCTTTCTTT. The rearrangement uses TRBV6-6 and TRBJ1-1, with TRBD1 identical over 7 bases. Germline CDR1 and CDR2: MNHNY and SVGAGI (reference sequence). Trimming cost V 0 bases and J 7 bases; bases outside gene matches: 5. The CDR3 extends over 14 amino acids.

The rearrangement links TRBV28 to TRBJ1-2, with 8 bases aligning to TRBD1. V dropped 4 bases and J dropped 9; count of bases not matched to a gene: 4. The CDR3 extends over 12 amino acids. In germline, CDR1 is MDHEN, CDR2 SYDVKM. The CDR3, as DNA: TGTGCCAGCAGTTGGACAGGGTTCAGCTACACCTTC. Residues: CASSWTGFSYTF.

V is TRBV7-6 and J is TRBJ2-7; D not resolved. V gave up 0 bases and J gave up 6 bases, with 12 bases separating them. The CDR3 is 14 amino acids. Per the germline V gene, CDR1 is SGHVS and CDR2 is FNYEAQ. Here the CDR3 reads CASSLAVSSGEQYF. The CDR3, as DNA: TGTGCCAGCAGCTTAGCAGTCAGTTCGGGCGAGCAGTACTTC. The full variable domain, with the rest looked up from reference TRBV7-6 and TRBJ2-7, is GAGVSQSPRYKVTKRGQDVALRCDPISGHVSLYWYRQALGQGPEFLTYFNYEAQQDKSGLPNDRFSAERPEGSISTLTIQRTEQRDSAMYRCASSLAVSSGEQYFGPGTRLTVT.

This rearrangement joins TRBV4-3 to TRBJ2-2; no clear D. This CDR3 is 16 amino acids long. Between the trimmed V and J ends, which lost 1 base and 5 bases, there was a span of 14 bases. Looked up from germline, CDR1 is LGHNA and CDR2 is YSLEER. The CDR3 protein is CASSQGLGYLTGELFF. The CDR3 DNA reads TGCGCCAGCAGCCAAGGACTGGGATATTTAACCGGGGAGCTGTTTTTT.

The rearrangement links TRBV30 to TRBJ2-7; D not certain. The germline V and J ends were trimmed by 2 bases and 2 bases, with 13 bases remaining between them. CDR1 is GTSNPN and CDR2 is SVGIG in the germline V gene (reference sequence). The CDR3 sequence is 14 residues long. CDR3 sequence reads: CAWSPTSYTYEQYF. The CDR3 DNA sequence: TGTGCCTGGAGTCCTACAAGTTACACCTACGAGCAGTACTTC.

This chain links TRBV11-2 with TRBJ2-3; 9 bases agree with TRBD2. The CDR3 spans 16 residues. The V segment lost 3 bases and the J segment 2 bases; nucleotides outside the gene matches: 6. Germline V CDR1 and CDR2: SGHAT, FQNNGV. The CDR3 region is CASSFRLAVTTDTQYF. The DNA for the CDR3 is TGTGCCAGCAGCTTCCGACTAGCGGTGACCACAGATACGCAGTATTTT.

V usage is TRBV10-1 and J usage is TRBJ1-1, with 8 bases matching TRBD1. With 3 bases clipped from V and 8 bases from J, the junction kept 5 bases outside the gene matches. This CDR3 has 13 amino acids. Germline CDR1 reads WNHNN; CDR2 reads SYGVQD (reference sequence). CDR3: CASSDVQGAEAFF. CDR3 sequence (DNA): TGCGCCAGCAGTGATGTCCAGGGGGCCGAAGCTTTCTTT.

The rearrangement links TRBV5-4 to TRBJ1-2; 8 nucleotides align to TRBD1. In germline, CDR1 is SGHNT, CDR2 YYREEE (reference sequence). The CDR3 consists of 14 residues. J gave up 2 bases and V 4 bases, and 4 bases lay outside the gene matches. Written as DNA, the CDR3 is TGTGCCAGCAGCCTAACAGGGGGGAACTATGGCTACACCTTC. Its translation is CASSLTGGNYGYTF. The full variable domain, with the rest looked up from reference TRBV5-4 and TRBJ1-2, is ETGVTQSPTHLIKTRGQQVTLRCSSQSGHNTVSWYQQALGQGPQFIFQYYREEENGRGNFPPRFSGLQFPNYSSELNVNALELDDSALYLCASSLTGGNYGYTFGSGTRLTVV.

The rearrangement links TRBV12-5 to TRBJ1-5; D might be TRBD1 (5 bases). This CDR3 contains 17 residues. Germline CDR1 is LGHNT and CDR2 is FRNRAP. V was pared by 0 bases and J by 6 bases, with 18 bases between. The CDR3 sequence is CASGLVRGNLLGQPQHF. The CDR3 DNA is TGTGCTAGTGGTTTGGTACGGGGGAATCTGCTGGGTCAGCCCCAGCATTTT.

This clone was seen more than once but under ten times. The chain employs TRBV11-1 and TRBJ2-5; D possibly uses TRBD1 or TRBD2 (5 bases each). Germline-derived CDR1 and CDR2 are SGHAT and FQDESV (reference sequence). Between the trimmed V and J ends, which lost 5 bases and 0 bases, there was a span of 10 bases. This CDR3 is built from 14 residues. Here the CDR3 reads CASSRRGNQETQYF. The CDR3 coding sequence is TGTGCCAGCAGCCGACGGGGCAACCAAGAGACCCAGTACTTC.

The chain employs TRBV6-5 and TRBJ2-5, with unresolved D. The CDR3 loop spans 14 amino acids. Germline lookup yields CDR1 MNHEY and CDR2 SVGAGI. V was trimmed by 2 bases and J by 4 bases, leaving 11 bases between them. The CDR3 sequence: CASSYSPAGETQYF. Here the CDR3 DNA reads TGTGCCAGCAGTTACAGCCCGGCAGGAGAGACCCAGTACTTC.

The gene calls are TRBV9 and TRBJ2-1, with a weak D call TRBD2 (6 bases). V lost 0 bases to trimming and J lost 2 bases, with 9 bases between them. The CDR3 is 15 amino acids. Looked up from germline, CDR1 is SGDLS and CDR2 is YYNGEE. As DNA, the CDR3 is TGTGCCAGCAGCGTAGGCGGGGCTACCTACAATGAGCAGTTCTTC. It yields the protein CASSVGGATYNEQFF.

The chain has TRBV29-1 and TRBJ2-7, with D perhaps TRBD2 (5 bases). With 2 bases removed from V and 1 base from J, the gap between germline ends came to 15 bases. Germline CDR1 is SQVTM and CDR2 is ANQGSEA. The length of the CDR3 is 15 residues. CDR3 sequence reads: CSVEIMEARSYEQYF. In DNA form, the CDR3 reads TGCAGCGTTGAAATTATGGAGGCTCGTTCCTACGAGCAGTACTTC.

In this sample, this clone is medium-sized. The rearrangement uses TRBV19 and TRBJ1-5; D is unclear. The germline V gene has CDR1 LNHDA and CDR2 SQIVND (reference sequence). This CDR3 is built from 16 residues. With 3 bases removed from V and 5 bases from J, the gap between germline ends came to 17 bases. CDR3 in DNA: TGTGCCAGTAGTATCTCCTTGACGGTGTTTTATCAGCCCCAGCATTTT. Translating it yields CASSISLTVFYQPQHF.

The V and J genes are TRBV10-2 and TRBJ1-1; no definite D call. Trimming cost V 2 bases and J 1 base, with 5 bases left between them. Germline V gene data show CDR1 as WSHSY and CDR2 as SAAADI. There are 13 residues in the CDR3. CDR3 DNA sequence: TGCGCCAGCAGTGAGGACAAGAACACTGAAGCTTTCTTT. Translation gives CASSEDKNTEAFF.

The V and J genes are TRBV20-1 and TRBJ2-3; D is undetermined. The germline gives CDR1 DFQATT, CDR2 SNEGSKA (reference sequence). CDR3 length: 11 residues. The V gene lost 0 bases and the J gene lost 10 bases, with 8 bases spanning the gap. DNA of the CDR3: TGCAGTGCTAGAGATATGAATGCGCAGTATTTT. Translation: CSARDMNAQYF.

The rearrangement joins TRBV6-1 to TRBJ1-5; TRBD1 agrees at 8 bases. Germline assignment: CDR1 MNHNS and CDR2 SASEGT. Germline trimming cut 4 bases from V and 5 bases from J; bases unmatched to any gene: 7. The CDR3 consists of 15 residues. The CDR3 bases are TGTGCCAGCAGTGGGACAGGGTGGTCGGATCAGCCCCAGCATTTT. Protein sequence: CASSGTGWSDQPQHF.

V usage is TRBV2 and J usage is TRBJ2-7; 7 bases line up with TRBD2. The CDR3 consists of 15 residues. V lost 2 bases and J lost 0; bases outside the gene matches: 4. Per the germline V gene, CDR1 is SNHLY and CDR2 is FYNNEI. The CDR3, as DNA: TGTGCCAGCAGTGAACTAGCGGCGAGCTCCTACGAGCAGTACTTC. It codes for CASSELAASSYEQYF.

The sample holds one count of this clone. Distinct nucleotide sequences in the sample also encode this CDR3. The chain uses TRBV9 and TRBJ2-3, with a weak D call TRBD2 (6 bases). Trimming pared 0 bases from V and 0 bases from J, leaving 8 bases between. Germline V gives CDR1 SGDLS, CDR2 YYNGEE. The CDR3 spans 15 residues. The CDR3 DNA reads as TGTGCCAGCAGCGTAGTTGGGACTAGCACAGATACGCAGTATTTT. This encodes CASSVVGTSTDTQYF.